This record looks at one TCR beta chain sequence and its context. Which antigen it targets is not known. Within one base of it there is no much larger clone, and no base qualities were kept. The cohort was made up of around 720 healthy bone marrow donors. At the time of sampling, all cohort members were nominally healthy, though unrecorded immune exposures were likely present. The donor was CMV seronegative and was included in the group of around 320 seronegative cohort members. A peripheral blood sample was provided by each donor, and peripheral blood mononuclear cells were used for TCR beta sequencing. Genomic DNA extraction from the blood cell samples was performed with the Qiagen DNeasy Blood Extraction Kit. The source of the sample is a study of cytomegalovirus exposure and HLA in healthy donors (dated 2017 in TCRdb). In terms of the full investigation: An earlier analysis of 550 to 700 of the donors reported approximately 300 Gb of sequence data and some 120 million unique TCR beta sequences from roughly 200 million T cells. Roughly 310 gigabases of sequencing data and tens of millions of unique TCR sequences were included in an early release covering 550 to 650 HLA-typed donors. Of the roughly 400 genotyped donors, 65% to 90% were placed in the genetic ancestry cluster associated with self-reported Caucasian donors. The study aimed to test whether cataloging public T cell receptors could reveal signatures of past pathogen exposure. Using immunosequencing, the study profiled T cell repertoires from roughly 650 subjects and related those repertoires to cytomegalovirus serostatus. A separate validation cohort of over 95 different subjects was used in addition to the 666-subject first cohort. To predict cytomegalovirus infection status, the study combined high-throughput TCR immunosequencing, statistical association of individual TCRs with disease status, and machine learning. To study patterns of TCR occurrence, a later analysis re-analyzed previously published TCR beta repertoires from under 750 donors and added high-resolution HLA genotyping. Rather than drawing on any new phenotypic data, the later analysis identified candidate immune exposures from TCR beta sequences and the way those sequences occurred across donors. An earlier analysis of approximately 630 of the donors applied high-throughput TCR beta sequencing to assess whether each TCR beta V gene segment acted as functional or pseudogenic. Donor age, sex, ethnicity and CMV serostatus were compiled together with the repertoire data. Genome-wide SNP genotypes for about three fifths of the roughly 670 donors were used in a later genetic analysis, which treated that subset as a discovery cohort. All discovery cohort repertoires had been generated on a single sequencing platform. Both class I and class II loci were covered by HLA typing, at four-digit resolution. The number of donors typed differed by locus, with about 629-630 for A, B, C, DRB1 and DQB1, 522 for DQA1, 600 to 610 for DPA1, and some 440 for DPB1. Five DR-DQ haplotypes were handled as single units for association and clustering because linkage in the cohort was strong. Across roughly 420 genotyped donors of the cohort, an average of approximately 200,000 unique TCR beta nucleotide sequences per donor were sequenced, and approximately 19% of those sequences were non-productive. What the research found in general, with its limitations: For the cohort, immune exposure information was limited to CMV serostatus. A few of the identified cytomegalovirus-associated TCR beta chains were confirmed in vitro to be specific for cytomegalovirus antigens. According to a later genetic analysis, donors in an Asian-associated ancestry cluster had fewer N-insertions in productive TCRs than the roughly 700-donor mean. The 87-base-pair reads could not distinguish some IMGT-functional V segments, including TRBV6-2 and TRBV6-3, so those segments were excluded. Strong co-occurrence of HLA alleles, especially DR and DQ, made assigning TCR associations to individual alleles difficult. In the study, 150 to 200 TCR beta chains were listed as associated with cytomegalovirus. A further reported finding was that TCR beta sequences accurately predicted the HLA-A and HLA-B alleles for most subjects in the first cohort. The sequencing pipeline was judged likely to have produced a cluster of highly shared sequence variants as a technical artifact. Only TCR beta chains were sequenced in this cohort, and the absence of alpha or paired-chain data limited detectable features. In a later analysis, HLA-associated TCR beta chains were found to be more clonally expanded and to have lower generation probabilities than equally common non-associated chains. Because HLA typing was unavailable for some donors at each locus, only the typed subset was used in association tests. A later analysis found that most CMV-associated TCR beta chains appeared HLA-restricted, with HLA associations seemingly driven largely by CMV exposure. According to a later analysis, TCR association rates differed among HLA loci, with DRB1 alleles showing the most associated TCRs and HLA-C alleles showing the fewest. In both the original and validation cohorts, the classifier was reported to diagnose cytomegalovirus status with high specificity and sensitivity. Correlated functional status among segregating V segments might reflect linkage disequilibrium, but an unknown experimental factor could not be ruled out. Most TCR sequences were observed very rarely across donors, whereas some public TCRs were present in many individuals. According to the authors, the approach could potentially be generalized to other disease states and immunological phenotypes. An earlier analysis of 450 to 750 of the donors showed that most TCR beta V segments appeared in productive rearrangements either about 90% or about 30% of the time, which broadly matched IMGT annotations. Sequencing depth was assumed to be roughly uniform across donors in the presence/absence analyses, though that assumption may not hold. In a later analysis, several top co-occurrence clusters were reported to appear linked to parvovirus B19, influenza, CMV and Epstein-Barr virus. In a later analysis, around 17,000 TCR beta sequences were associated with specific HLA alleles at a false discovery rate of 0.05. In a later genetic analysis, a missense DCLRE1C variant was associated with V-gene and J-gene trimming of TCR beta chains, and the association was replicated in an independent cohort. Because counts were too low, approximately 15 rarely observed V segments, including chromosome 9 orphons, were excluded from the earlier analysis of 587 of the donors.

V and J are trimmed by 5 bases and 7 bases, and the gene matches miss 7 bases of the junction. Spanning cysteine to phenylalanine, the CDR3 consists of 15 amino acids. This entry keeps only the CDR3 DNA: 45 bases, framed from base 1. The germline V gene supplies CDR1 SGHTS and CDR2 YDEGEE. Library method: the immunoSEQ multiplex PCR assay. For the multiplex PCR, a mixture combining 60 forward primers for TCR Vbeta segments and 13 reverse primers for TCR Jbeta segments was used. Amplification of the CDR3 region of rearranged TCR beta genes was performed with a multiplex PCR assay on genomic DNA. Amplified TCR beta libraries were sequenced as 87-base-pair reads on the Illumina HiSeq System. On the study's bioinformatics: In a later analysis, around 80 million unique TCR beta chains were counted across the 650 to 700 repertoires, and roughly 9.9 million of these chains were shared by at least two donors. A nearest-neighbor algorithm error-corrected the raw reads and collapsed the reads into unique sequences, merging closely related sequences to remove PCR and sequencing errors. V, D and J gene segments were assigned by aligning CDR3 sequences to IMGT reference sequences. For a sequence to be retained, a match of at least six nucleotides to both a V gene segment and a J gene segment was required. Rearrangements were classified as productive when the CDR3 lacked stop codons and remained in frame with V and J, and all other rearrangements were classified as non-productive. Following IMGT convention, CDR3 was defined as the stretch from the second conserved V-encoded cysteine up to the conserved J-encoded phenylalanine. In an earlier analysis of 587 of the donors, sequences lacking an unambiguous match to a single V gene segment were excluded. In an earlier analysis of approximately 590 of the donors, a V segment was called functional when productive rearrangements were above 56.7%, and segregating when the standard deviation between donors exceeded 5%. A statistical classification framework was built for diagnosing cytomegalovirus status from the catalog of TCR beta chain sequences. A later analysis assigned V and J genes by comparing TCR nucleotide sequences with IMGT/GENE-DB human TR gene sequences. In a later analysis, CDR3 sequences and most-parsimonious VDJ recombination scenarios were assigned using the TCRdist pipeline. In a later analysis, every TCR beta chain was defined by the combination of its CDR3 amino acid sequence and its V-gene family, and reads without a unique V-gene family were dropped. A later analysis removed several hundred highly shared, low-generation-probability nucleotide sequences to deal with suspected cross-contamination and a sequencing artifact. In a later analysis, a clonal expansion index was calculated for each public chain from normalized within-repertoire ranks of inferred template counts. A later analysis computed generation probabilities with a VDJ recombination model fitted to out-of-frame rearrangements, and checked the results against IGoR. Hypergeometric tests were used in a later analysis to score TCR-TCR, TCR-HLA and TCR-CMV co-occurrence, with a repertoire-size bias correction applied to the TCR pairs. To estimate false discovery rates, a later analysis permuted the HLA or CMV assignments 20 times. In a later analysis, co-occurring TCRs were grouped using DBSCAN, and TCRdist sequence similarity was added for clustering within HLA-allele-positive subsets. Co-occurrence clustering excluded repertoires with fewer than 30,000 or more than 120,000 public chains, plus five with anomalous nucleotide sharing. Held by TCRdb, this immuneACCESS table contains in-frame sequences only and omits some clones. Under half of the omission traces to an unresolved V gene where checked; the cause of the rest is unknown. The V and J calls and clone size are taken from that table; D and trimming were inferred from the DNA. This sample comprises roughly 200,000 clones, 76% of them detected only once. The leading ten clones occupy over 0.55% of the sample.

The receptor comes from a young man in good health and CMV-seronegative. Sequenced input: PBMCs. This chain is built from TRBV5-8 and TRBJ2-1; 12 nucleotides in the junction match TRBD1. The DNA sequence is TGTGCCAGCAGTGACCGGGACAGGGGGCTGAATGAGCAGTTCTTC. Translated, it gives CASSDRDRGLNEQFF.